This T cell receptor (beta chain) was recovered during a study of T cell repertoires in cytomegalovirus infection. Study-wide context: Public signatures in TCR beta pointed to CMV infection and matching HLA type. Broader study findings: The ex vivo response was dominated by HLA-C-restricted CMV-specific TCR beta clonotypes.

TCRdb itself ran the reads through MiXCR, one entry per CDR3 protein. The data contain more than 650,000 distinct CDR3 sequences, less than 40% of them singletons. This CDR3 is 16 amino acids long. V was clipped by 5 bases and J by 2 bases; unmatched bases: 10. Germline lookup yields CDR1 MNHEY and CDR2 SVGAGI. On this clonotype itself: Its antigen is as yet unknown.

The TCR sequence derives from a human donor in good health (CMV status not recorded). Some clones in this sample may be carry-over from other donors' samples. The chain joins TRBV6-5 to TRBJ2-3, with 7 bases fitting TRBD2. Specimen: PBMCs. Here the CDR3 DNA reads TGTGCCAGCAGTACCCAGGGAGGGACCCTCACAGATACGCAGTATTTT. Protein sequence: CASSTQGGTLTDTQYF.